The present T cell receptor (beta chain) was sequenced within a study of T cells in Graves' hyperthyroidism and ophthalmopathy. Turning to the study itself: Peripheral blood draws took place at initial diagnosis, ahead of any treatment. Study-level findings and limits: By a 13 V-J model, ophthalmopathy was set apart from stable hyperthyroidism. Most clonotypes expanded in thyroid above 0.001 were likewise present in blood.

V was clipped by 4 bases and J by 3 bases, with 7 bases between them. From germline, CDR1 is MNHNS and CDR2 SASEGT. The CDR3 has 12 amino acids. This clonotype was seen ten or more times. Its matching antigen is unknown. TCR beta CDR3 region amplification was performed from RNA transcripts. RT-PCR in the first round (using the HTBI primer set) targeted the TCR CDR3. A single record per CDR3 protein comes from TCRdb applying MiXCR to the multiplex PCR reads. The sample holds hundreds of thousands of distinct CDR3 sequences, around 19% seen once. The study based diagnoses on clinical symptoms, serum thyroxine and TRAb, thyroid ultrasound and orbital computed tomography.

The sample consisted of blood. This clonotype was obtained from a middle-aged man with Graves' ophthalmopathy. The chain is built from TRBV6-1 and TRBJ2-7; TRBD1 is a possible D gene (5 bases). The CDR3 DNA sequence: TGTGCCAGCAGTGGGGGCGACTACGAGCAGTACTTC. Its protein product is CASSGGDYEQYF.